These 28 T cell receptor beta chains came from one sample sequenced in a study of blood T cell repertoires in COVID-19. Clones were read by immunoSEQ multiplex PCR, and TCRdb kept only the in-frame ones, dropping some. The data contain about 58,000 clones, around nine tenths of them singletons. The sample comprised peripheral blood. The receptors originated from a woman between 55 and 75 years old with active COVID-19.

The chain joins TRBV7-3 to TRBJ1-1, with D possibly matching TRBD1 (5 bases). V lost 5 bases to trimming and J lost 1 base, with 11 bases between them. The CDR3 extends over 14 amino acids. Germline CDR1 SGHTA, CDR2 FQGTGA. As DNA, the CDR3 is TGTGCCAGCAGCCCGGGACTCGGGAACACTGAAGCTTTCTTT. Amino acid sequence: CASSPGLGNTEAFF.

This sequence joins TRBV10-3 and TRBJ2-3; TRBD2 aligns across 11 bases. The CDR3 loop spans 16 amino acids. CDR1 ENHRY and CDR2 SYGVKD come from the germline V gene. Unmatched junction bases numbered 10, after V lost 6 bases and J lost 5 bases. The CDR3 sequence is CAIRVAGGPRVDTQYF. The CDR3 region has the DNA TGTGCCATCAGGGTAGCGGGGGGGCCAAGAGTAGATACGCAGTATTTT.

The chain uses TRBV2 and TRBJ2-1; D is possibly TRBD2 (7 bases). V dropped 4 bases and J dropped 2 bases, with 12 bases sitting between them. The CDR3 consists of 15 residues. Germline CDR1 reads SNHLY; CDR2 reads FYNNEI. CDR3 DNA: TGTGCCAGCAGTGGGGAGGGGGGGCCCTACAATGAGCAGTTCTTC. This sequence encodes CASSGEGGPYNEQFF.

This clone was detected only once. The CDR3: CASSYPGSYGYTF. In DNA form, the CDR3 reads TGTGCCAGCAGTTATCCAGGGTCCTATGGCTACACCTTC. The chain combines TRBV7-8 with TRBJ1-2; a possible D gene is TRBD1 (5 bases). Trimming shortened V by 6 bases and J by 4 bases, and 12 bases separated the two germline ends. In germline, CDR1 is SGHVS, CDR2 FQNEAQ. This CDR3 contains 13 residues.

The V call is TRBV6-5, the J call TRBJ2-3, with a tentative D call TRBD2 (6 bases). CDR1 and CDR2 (germline): MNHEY, SVGAGI. The CDR3 is 14 residues long. V was shortened by 3 bases and J by 2 bases, with 9 bases between the two germline ends. CDR3 in amino acids: CASSYGGLTDTQYF. The CDR3 region has the DNA TGTGCCAGCAGTTATGGGGGACTCACAGATACGCAGTATTTT.

The rearrangement links TRBV5-1 to TRBJ2-5; 7 nucleotides agree with TRBD2. V gave up 4 bases and J gave up 3 bases; unmatched junction bases: 9. This CDR3 is 15 amino acids long. The germline gives CDR1 SGHRS, CDR2 YFSETQ. This CDR3 is CASSQLSGAKETQYF. DNA of the CDR3: TGCGCCAGCAGCCAATTGAGCGGGGCGAAAGAGACCCAGTACTTC.

The chain carries TRBV10-3 and TRBJ1-5; D is undetermined. CDR1 is ENHRY, CDR2 SYGVKD, per germline. CDR3 length: 13 residues. Trimming took off 0 bases at V and 4 bases at J, with 4 bases between the two ends. CDR3 in DNA: TGTGCCATCAGTGAGTCACTTAATCAGCCCCAGCATTTT. This translates into CAISESLNQPQHF.

The CDR3 loop reads CASRSTGSNTGELFF. DNA for the CDR3: TGTGCCAGTAGGTCGACAGGATCGAACACCGGGGAGCTGTTTTTT. The V and J genes are TRBV19 and TRBJ2-2, with D maybe TRBD1 (6 bases). There are 15 residues in the CDR3. The germline gives CDR1 LNHDA, CDR2 SQIVND (reference sequence). The V end lost 6 bases, the J end lost 0 bases, and 11 bases lay between the germline ends. Full variable domain (outside the CDR3, taken from reference TRBV19 and TRBJ2-2): DGGITQSPKYLFRKEGQNVTLSCEQNLNHDAMYWYRQDPGQGLRLIYYSQIVNDFQKGDIAEGYSVSREKKESFPLTVTSAQKNPTAFYLCASRSTGSNTGELFFGEGSRLTVL.

This sequence joins TRBV19 and TRBJ1-5; 8 bases agree with TRBD1. Germline CDR1 LNHDA, CDR2 SQIVND (reference sequence). The CDR3 spans 15 residues. The J segment lost 1 base and the V segment lost 5 bases, leaving 4 bases of the junction unmatched. Here the CDR3 reads CASSRQGNSNQPQHF. DNA of the CDR3: TGTGCCAGTAGTCGACAGGGGAACAGCAATCAGCCCCAGCATTTT.

This sequence joins TRBV30 and TRBJ1-6, with unresolved D. The CDR3 is 11 amino acids. V was clipped by 6 bases and J by 7 bases, with 7 bases between them. Germline values: CDR1 GTSNPN, CDR2 SVGIG (reference sequence). The CDR3 DNA is TGTGCCTGTGGTCGGAATTCACCCCTCCACTTT. Protein: CACGRNSPLHF.

The V and J genes are TRBV2 and TRBJ2-3, with TRBD1 identical over 8 bases. The CDR3 loop spans 15 amino acids. Germline V gene sequence: CDR1 SNHLY, CDR2 FYNNEI. With V trimmed by 6 bases and J by 3 bases, 8 bases remained unmatched. The CDR3, as DNA: TGTGCCAGCAGATACCGGGACAGGTTAACAGATACGCAGTATTTT. It encodes CASRYRDRLTDTQYF. Using reference TRBV2 and TRBJ2-3 for the parts outside the CDR3, the full variable domain is EPEVTQTPSHQVTQMGQEVILRCVPISNHLYFYWYRQILGQKVEFLVSFYNNEISEKSEIFDDQFSVERPDGSNFTLKIRSTKLEDSAMYFCASRYRDRLTDTQYFGPGTRLTVL.

V and J are TRBV9 and TRBJ2-3, with 11 bases identical to TRBD2. This CDR3 has 17 residues. CDR1 is SGDLS, CDR2 YYNGEE, per germline. Trimming at V came to 3 bases and at J to 2 bases, leaving 8 bases not matched to a gene. The chain's CDR3 is CASSAGLAGGNTDTQYF. The DNA for the CDR3 is TGTGCCAGCAGCGCCGGTCTAGCGGGGGGAAACACAGATACGCAGTATTTT.

The V and J genes are TRBV19 and TRBJ2-2, with a possible D match to TRBD2 (6 bases). This CDR3 spans 16 amino acids. Trimming took off 9 bases at V and 0 bases at J, with 17 bases between the two ends. The germline CDR1 and CDR2 sequences are LNHDA and SQIVND (reference sequence). In DNA, the CDR3 is TGTGCCAGCATCTCGGGACTGGGAACGAACACCGGGGAGCTGTTTTTT. It codes for CASISGLGTNTGELFF.

CDR3 sequence (DNA): TGTGCCAGCAGTTTCCACCAGGGACTGAACACCGGGGAGCTGTTTTTT. Translation gives CASSFHQGLNTGELFF. This sequence joins TRBV27 and TRBJ2-2; D possibly corresponds to TRBD2 (6 bases). Per germline, CDR1 MNHEY and CDR2 SMNVEV (reference sequence). The V end was cut by 3 bases, the J end by 1 base, with 12 bases between. CDR3 length: 16 amino acids.

The chain employs TRBV20-1 and TRBJ2-2; 7 bases align to TRBD2. Germline lookup yields CDR1 DFQATT and CDR2 SNEGSKA (reference sequence). The CDR3 runs to 14 residues. After removal of 3 bases from V and 5 bases from J, the junction contained 6 bases not matched to a gene. CDR3 coding DNA: TGCAGTGCTAGTAGAGAGGGAGGGACCGGGGAGCTGTTTTTT. As protein: CSASREGGTGELFF.

The V gene is TRBV3-1 (or the pseudogene TRBV3-2), the J gene TRBJ1-4, with no clear D. Trimming shortened V by 1 base and J by 7 bases, and 10 bases separated the two germline ends. Germline values: CDR1 LGHDT, CDR2 YNNKEL (reference sequence). CDR3 length: 14 amino acids. In DNA, the CDR3 is TGTGCCAGCAGCCAAGGGGCTGTGGGTGAAAAACTGTTTTTT. This gives the protein CASSQGAVGEKLFF.

The V and J genes are TRBV29-1 and TRBJ2-3; 8 bases map to TRBD2. This CDR3 has 14 residues. Germline values: CDR1 SQVTM, CDR2 ANQGSEA. J gave up 1 base and V 5 bases, and 5 bases lay outside the gene matches. CDR3 sequence reads: CSVSGRGGTDTQYF. DNA for the CDR3: TGCAGCGTTTCCGGGCGGGGGGGCACAGATACGCAGTATTTT.

The V and J genes are TRBV19 and TRBJ1-5; TRBD1 might be the D (6 bases). The CDR3 length is 13 residues. Trimming removed 9 bases at V and 5 bases at J, with 14 bases between. Germline assignment: CDR1 LNHDA and CDR2 SQIVND (reference sequence). The chain's CDR3 is CASQGFKDQPQHF. Here the CDR3 DNA reads TGTGCCAGCCAGGGGTTTAAGGATCAGCCCCAGCATTTT.

For the CDR3, the DNA is TGCGCCAGCAGCCGGGACAGTAGCAATCAGCCCCAGCATTTT. Translation: CASSRDSSNQPQHF. The gene calls are TRBV5-1 and TRBJ1-5; 7 bases agree with TRBD1. The germline V gene has CDR1 SGHRS and CDR2 YFSETQ. Trimming at V came to 4 bases and at J to 0 bases, leaving 1 base not matched to a gene. The CDR3 runs to 14 residues.

This clone was found once. The chain couples TRBV30 to TRBJ2-5; perhaps TRBD2 as D (6 bases). The CDR3 consists of 14 residues. Germline CDR1 and CDR2: GTSNPN and SVGIG (reference sequence). Trimming took off 3 bases at V and 1 base at J, with 12 bases between the two ends. The CDR3 protein is CAWSAGTSQETQYF. CDR3 nucleotides: TGTGCCTGGAGCGCCGGGACTTCCCAAGAGACCCAGTACTTC.

The V and J genes are TRBV6-1 and TRBJ1-1, with D possibly TRBD1 on 5 matching bases. V was shortened by 3 bases and J by 3 bases, with 11 bases between the two germline ends. The germline gives CDR1 MNHNS, CDR2 SASEGT. CDR3 length: 14 amino acids. The CDR3 region is CASSDKTVHTEAFF. The CDR3 DNA reads as TGTGCCAGCAGTGACAAGACAGTGCACACTGAAGCTTTCTTT.

The sample holds one count of this clone. CDR3 coding DNA: TGCGCCAGCAGCTTGGGTAGGGGGGGCGCCGAGCAGTACTTC. Translated, it gives CASSLGRGGAEQYF. The chain links TRBV5-1 to TRBJ2-7, with D perhaps matching TRBD2 (7 bases). CDR1 SGHRS and CDR2 YFSETQ come from the germline V gene. The CDR3 totals 14 residues. The germline V and J ends were trimmed by 0 bases and 6 bases, with 13 bases remaining between them.

The chain links TRBV5-4 to TRBJ1-5, with D possibly being TRBD1 (6 bases). The ends were cut back, 2 bases at V and 4 bases at J, with 10 bases in the middle. Looked up from germline, CDR1 is SGHNT and CDR2 is YYREEE (reference sequence). The CDR3 contains 14 residues. The CDR3 region has the DNA TGTGCCAGCAGCTTTCCAGGGGCTAATCAGCCCCAGCATTTT. Translation gives CASSFPGANQPQHF.

This chain uses TRBV28 with TRBJ2-7, with a tentative D call TRBD1 (6 bases). The CDR3 covers 13 residues. V gave up 2 bases and J gave up 2 bases, with 7 bases separating them. The germline V gene has CDR1 MDHEN and CDR2 SYDVKM. The CDR3 sequence is CASSLTGPYEQYF. The CDR3 nucleotides are TGTGCCAGCAGTTTAACAGGGCCCTACGAGCAGTACTTC.

This rearrangement joins TRBV10-3 to TRBJ1-2; 9 bases agree with TRBD1. With V trimmed by 6 bases and J by 7 bases, 6 bases remained unmatched. Looked up from germline, CDR1 is ENHRY and CDR2 is SYGVKD. This CDR3 comprises 13 residues. The CDR3 nucleotides read TGTGCCATCAGCCGGACAGGGGAGGTTGGCTACACCTTC. Encoded protein: CAISRTGEVGYTF.

The chain couples TRBV10-3 to TRBJ1-1, with a tentative D call TRBD1 (5 bases). The CDR3 consists of 13 residues. Trimming stripped 7 bases from V and 2 bases from J, with 11 bases between. Germline V gene sequence: CDR1 ENHRY, CDR2 SYGVKD. The DNA for the CDR3 is TGTGCCATCACCCAGACAGAAAACACTGAAGCTTTCTTT. This codes for CAITQTENTEAFF.

The chain couples TRBV4-3 to TRBJ2-2, with 9 bases aligning to TRBD2. The V segment lost 4 bases and the J segment 5 bases; nucleotides outside the gene matches: 5. The CDR3 has 15 amino acids. The germline V gene encodes CDR1 LGHNA and CDR2 YSLEER. CDR3 amino acids: CASSPLAGGTGELFF. DNA of the CDR3: TGCGCCAGCAGCCCTCTCGCGGGGGGGACCGGGGAGCTGTTTTTT.

V and J are TRBV10-3 and TRBJ2-3, with TRBD2 matching 14 bases. Unmatched junction bases numbered 12, after V lost 4 bases and J lost 0 bases. The V gene's germline CDR1 is ENHRY and CDR2 SYGVKD. This CDR3 contains 20 residues. The chain's CDR3 is CAISGGLAGGPLSSTDTQYF. CDR3 in DNA: TGTGCCATCAGTGGTGGACTAGCGGGGGGCCCATTGTCTAGCACAGATACGCAGTATTTT.